The 10 T cell receptor beta chains given below trace back to one sample, sequenced in a study of T cells in Graves' hyperthyroidism and ophthalmopathy. There were TCR beta CDR3 regions amplified from RNA transcripts. HTBI primers were employed in a first-round RT-PCR of the TCR CDR3. TCRdb passed the multiplex PCR reads through MiXCR, listing each CDR3 protein once. The sample consists of 500,000 to 650,000 distinct CDR3 sequences, 11% to 15% of them appearing once. The sample comprised blood. All receptors derive from a middle-aged woman with Graves' hyperthyroidism.

This chain uses TRBV4-1 with TRBJ2-1; the D is unclear. V lost 5 bases to trimming and J lost 3 bases, with 11 bases between them. The CDR3 covers 14 residues. The germline CDR1 and CDR2 sequences are MGHRA and YSYEKL. CDR3 coding DNA: TGCGCCAGCAGCTTGTCGGACCTCTACAATGAGCAGTTCTTC. It codes for CASSLSDLYNEQFF.

This clonotype was seen many times. This chain links TRBV5-5 with TRBJ2-7; TRBD2 matches at 13 bases. V was pared by 3 bases and J by 5 bases, with 2 bases of the junction left unmatched. The CDR3 is made up of 14 amino acids. Looked up from germline, CDR1 is SGHKS and CDR2 is YYEKEE (reference sequence). CDR3: CASSWTSGSNEQYF. In nucleotides, the CDR3 is TGTGCCAGCAGCTGGACTAGCGGGAGCAACGAGCAGTACTTC.

This clonotype was detected many times. The chain couples TRBV6-5 to TRBJ2-7; 11 nucleotides line up with TRBD2. This CDR3 has 22 residues. Per the germline V gene, CDR1 is MNHEY and CDR2 is SVGAGI. Trimming cost V 3 bases and J 6 bases; bases outside gene matches: 28. Here the CDR3 reads CASSYRADRVGGVAGGQREQYF. The CDR3 nucleotides read TGTGCCAGCAGTTATCGGGCCGACAGGGTAGGGGGGGTAGCGGGAGGGCAGCGCGAGCAGTACTTC.

CDR3 sequence reads: CASSQQTGSGSEQYF. CDR3 nucleotides: TGTGCCAGCAGCCAACAGACAGGATCCGGATCCGAGCAGTACTTC. The rearrangement links TRBV7-9 to TRBJ2-7, with TRBD1 as a possible D gene (6 bases). V was clipped by 5 bases and J by 6 bases, with 20 bases between them. Per germline, CDR1 SEHNR and CDR2 FQNEAQ (reference sequence). The CDR3 totals 15 residues.

V gene TRBV6-1 combines with J gene TRBJ1-5; the match to TRBD1 covers 10 bases. Per germline, CDR1 MNHNS and CDR2 SASEGT. V dropped 1 base and J dropped 4; count of bases not matched to a gene: 4. There are 16 residues in the CDR3. The CDR3 bases are TGTGCCAGCAGTGAAGTCGGACAGGGGGTGAATCAGCCCCAGCATTTT. Its translation: CASSEVGQGVNQPQHF.

This clonotype has a count of ten or more. The chain carries TRBV20-1 and TRBJ2-7; D is ambiguous. In germline, CDR1 is DFQATT, CDR2 SNEGSKA (reference sequence). The V and J ends lost 6 bases and 7 bases respectively, with 16 bases between them. The CDR3 spans 12 residues. The CDR3 DNA follows: TGCAGTGCGAAGGGAAATTCTCGGGAGCAGTACTTC. This encodes CSAKGNSREQYF.

This clonotype was counted once. The gene calls are TRBV28 and TRBJ2-3; 13 bases are shared with TRBD2. The CDR3 covers 14 residues. V was pared by 7 bases and J by 6 bases, with 4 bases of the junction left unmatched. In germline, CDR1 is MDHEN, CDR2 SYDVKM. The CDR3 reads CASKTSGRADTQYF. For the CDR3, the DNA is TGTGCCAGCAAAACTAGCGGGAGGGCCGATACGCAGTATTTT.

The chain employs TRBV5-1 and TRBJ2-2, with 11 bases identical to TRBD1. V lost 2 bases to trimming and J lost 7 bases; unmatched junction nucleotides: 7. The V gene's germline CDR1 is SGHRS and CDR2 YFSETQ. The CDR3 runs 16 residues. The CDR3 DNA sequence: TGCGCCAGCAGCTTCAGGACAGGGGGCATCGGCGGGGAGCTGTTTTTT. Translating gives CASSFRTGGIGGELFF.

This clonotype was found many times. V gene TRBV27 combines with J gene TRBJ1-2, with a possible D match to TRBD1 (6 bases). Trimming took off 5 bases at V and 6 bases at J, with 19 bases between the two ends. The CDR3 is 15 residues long. Germline assignment: CDR1 MNHEY and CDR2 SMNVEV (reference sequence). In DNA form, the CDR3 reads TGTGCCAGCAGTCTACAGGGTTGGGCCGGGAATGGCTACACCTTC. Its translation is CASSLQGWAGNGYTF.

This clonotype was counted ten times or more. The chain couples TRBV5-5 to TRBJ2-7, with 7 bases identical to TRBD2. Trimming cost V 2 bases and J 6 bases; bases outside gene matches: 14. CDR3 size: 16 residues. The germline gives CDR1 SGHKS, CDR2 YYEKEE (reference sequence). The CDR3 loop is CASSFGGTSAKGEQYF. In nucleotides, the CDR3 is TGTGCCAGCAGCTTTGGGGGAACTAGCGCCAAGGGCGAGCAGTACTTC.